The rows below give T cell receptor beta chains drawn from one sample of a study of blood T cell repertoires in COVID-19. Produced via immunoSEQ multiplex PCR; TCRdb's table is partial and in-frame only. This sample has roughly 290,000 clones, with around 89% found just once. Sequenced input: peripheral blood. The receptors stem from a young man with acute or convalescent COVID-19. Both conserved end residues are part of each CDR3. The D gene is left open where the match is weak. Rows give clone size only sometimes, using once, few, many, or a class for an expanded clone.

V gene: TRBV7-3; D gene: TRBD2; clone size: once; J gene: TRBJ2-3; CDR3 protein: CASSLNLAGGPFGTDTQYF; CDR3 DNA: TGTGCCAGCAGCTTAAACCTAGCGGGGGGGCCCTTTGGCACAGATACGCAGTATTTT
V gene: TRBV6-1; D gene: -; clone size: -; J gene: TRBJ2-6; CDR3 protein: CASSEGTAGANVLTF; CDR3 DNA: TGTGCCAGCAGTGAAGGGACAGCTGGGGCCAACGTCCTGACTTTC
V gene: TRBV9; D gene: -; clone size: -; J gene: TRBJ2-2; CDR3 protein: CASSDRSGTGELFF; CDR3 DNA: TGTGCCAGCAGTGACAGGTCGGGCACCGGGGAGCTGTTTTTT
V gene: TRBV6-5; D gene: TRBD1; clone size: -; J gene: TRBJ2-7; CDR3 protein: CASTKGQGPYEQYF; CDR3 DNA: TGTGCCAGCACTAAAGGACAGGGGCCCTACGAGCAGTACTTC
V gene: TRBV6-5; D gene: TRBD1; clone size: -; J gene: TRBJ1-6; CDR3 protein: CASTRTGNNSPLHF; CDR3 DNA: TGTGCCAGCACACGGACAGGGAATAATTCACCCCTCCACTTT
V gene: TRBV28; D gene: TRBD1; clone size: -; J gene: TRBJ1-1; CDR3 protein: CASSLSGGRKAFF; CDR3 DNA: TGTGCCAGCAGTTTGTCAGGGGGAAGGAAGGCTTTCTTT
V gene: TRBV5-8; D gene: -; clone size: -; J gene: TRBJ2-3; CDR3 protein: CASSLDSNTDTQYF; CDR3 DNA: TGTGCCAGCAGCTTGGACAGCAACACAGATACGCAGTATTTT
V gene: TRBV6-2/TRBV6-3; D gene: TRBD1; clone size: few; J gene: TRBJ1-1; CDR3 protein: CASSRLPLGQYTEAFF; CDR3 DNA: TGTGCCAGCAGCCGCCTGCCGTTGGGACAGTACACTGAAGCTTTCTTT
V gene: TRBV30; D gene: TRBD2; clone size: -; J gene: TRBJ2-2; CDR3 protein: CAWSVGSIAGVTGELFF; CDR3 DNA: TGTGCCTGGAGTGTAGGGTCGATAGCGGGAGTCACCGGGGAGCTGTTTTTT
V gene: TRBV18; D gene: -; clone size: -; J gene: TRBJ1-6; CDR3 protein: CASSLNSQGSINSPLHF; CDR3 DNA: TGTGCCAGCTCACTCAATTCACAGGGCTCAATTAATTCACCCCTCCACTTT
V gene: TRBV27; D gene: TRBD2; clone size: -; J gene: TRBJ2-5; CDR3 protein: CASSLGWGLAKSEETQYF; CDR3 DNA: TGTGCCAGCAGTTTAGGGTGGGGACTAGCGAAGTCAGAGGAGACCCAGTACTTC
V gene: TRBV6-5; D gene: TRBD1; clone size: -; J gene: TRBJ1-2; CDR3 protein: CASSWDSYGYTF; CDR3 DNA: TGTGCCAGCAGTTGGGACAGCTATGGCTACACCTTC
V gene: TRBV15; D gene: -; clone size: -; J gene: TRBJ2-5; CDR3 protein: CATSRLGMYQETQYF; CDR3 DNA: TGTGCCACCAGCAGACTCGGGATGTACCAAGAGACCCAGTACTTC
V gene: TRBV10-2; D gene: -; clone size: -; J gene: TRBJ1-2; CDR3 protein: CASHGQGSSNYGYTF; CDR3 DNA: TGCGCCAGCCATGGGCAGGGCTCCTCTAACTATGGCTACACCTTC
V gene: TRBV7-3; D gene: TRBD1; clone size: -; J gene: TRBJ1-2; CDR3 protein: CASSLTGQGNYGYTF; CDR3 DNA: TGTGCCAGCAGCTTAACGGGACAGGGTAACTATGGCTACACCTTC
V gene: TRBV29-1; D gene: -; clone size: once; J gene: TRBJ2-2; CDR3 protein: CSASAGWNTGELFF; CDR3 DNA: TGCAGCGCCTCGGCGGGTTGGAACACCGGGGAGCTGTTTTTT
V gene: TRBV2; D gene: TRBD2; clone size: -; J gene: TRBJ2-1; CDR3 protein: CASRGPGGKNEQFF; CDR3 DNA: TGTGCCAGCAGGGGCCCCGGGGGGAAGAATGAGCAGTTCTTC
V gene: TRBV20-1; D gene: -; clone size: -; J gene: TRBJ1-2; CDR3 protein: CSASLPGRVDGYTF; CDR3 DNA: TGCAGTGCTAGTCTACCCGGTCGGGTAGACGGCTACACCTTC
V gene: TRBV18; D gene: -; clone size: -; J gene: TRBJ1-2; CDR3 protein: CASSPTRAGEGYTF; CDR3 DNA: TGTGCCAGCTCACCAACCAGGGCAGGGGAAGGCTACACCTTC
V gene: TRBV5-6; D gene: TRBD1; clone size: -; J gene: TRBJ1-6; CDR3 protein: CASSLGTGVNSPLHF; CDR3 DNA: TGTGCCAGCAGCTTGGGGACAGGAGTTAATTCACCCCTCCACTTT
V gene: TRBV19; D gene: -; clone size: -; J gene: TRBJ1-5; CDR3 protein: CASTREGNQPQHF; CDR3 DNA: TGTGCCAGTACCAGGGAGGGCAATCAGCCCCAGCATTTT
V gene: TRBV2; D gene: TRBD1; clone size: -; J gene: TRBJ1-1; CDR3 protein: CASIMDREGRAFF; CDR3 DNA: TGTGCCAGCATTATGGACAGGGAGGGGAGAGCTTTCTTT
V gene: TRBV7-5; D gene: -; clone size: -; J gene: TRBJ1-1; CDR3 protein: CARSFYGDMNTEAFF; CDR3 DNA: TGTGCCAGAAGCTTTTACGGTGACATGAACACTGAAGCTTTCTTT
V gene: TRBV4-1; D gene: -; clone size: few; J gene: TRBJ1-5; CDR3 protein: CASSRGVEGQPQHF; CDR3 DNA: TGCGCCAGCAGCCGGGGCGTCGAAGGTCAGCCCCAGCATTTT
V gene: TRBV9; D gene: TRBD2; clone size: once; J gene: TRBJ2-1; CDR3 protein: CASSTGTSGSFDEQFF; CDR3 DNA: TGTGCCAGCAGCACGGGGACTAGCGGGAGTTTTGATGAGCAGTTCTTC
V gene: TRBV3-1/TRBV3-2; D gene: TRBD2; clone size: -; J gene: TRBJ2-5; CDR3 protein: CASSQSGTSGGIQYF; CDR3 DNA: TGTGCCAGCAGCCAGTCCGGGACTAGCGGGGGAATCCAGTACTTC
V gene: TRBV9; D gene: -; clone size: -; J gene: TRBJ2-5; CDR3 protein: CASSEGQLRTQYF; CDR3 DNA: TGTGCCAGCAGCGAGGGGCAGTTGAGGACCCAGTACTTC
V gene: TRBV27; D gene: -; clone size: few; J gene: TRBJ1-3; CDR3 protein: CASSSQGSLGNTIYF; CDR3 DNA: TGTGCCAGCAGTTCACAGGGAAGTCTTGGAAACACCATATATTTT
V gene: TRBV30; D gene: -; clone size: -; J gene: TRBJ2-7; CDR3 protein: CAWSVLFARGSYEQYF; CDR3 DNA: TGTGCCTGGAGTGTACTATTTGCCAGAGGGAGCTACGAGCAGTACTTC